This entry concerns a single T cell receptor (beta chain). Trimming left V 1 base short and J 4 bases short, with 13 bases between. This CDR3 contains 15 residues. Germline V gene sequence: CDR1 MGHRA, CDR2 YSYEKL. The data derive from a study of cytomegalovirus exposure and HLA in healthy donors. Use of 60 Vbeta and 13 Jbeta primers characterized the PCR. Some clones are missing from TCRdb's copy, which holds only in-frame ones; the method was immunoSEQ multiplex PCR. This sample yields almost 200,000 clones, of which roughly 77% are seen a single time; approximately 0.39% belongs to the top ten. Sequencing was done on a sample of PBMCs. The sequence derives from a male donor in good health and CMV-seropositive. The chain has TRBV4-1 and TRBJ1-2; D remains unclear. In DNA, the CDR3 is TGCGCCAGCAGCCAAGGATCGAGGGTGGCCTATGGCTACACCTTC. Protein sequence: CASSQGSRVAYGYTF.